The 9 T cell receptor beta chains given below trace back to one sample, sequenced in a study of blood T cell repertoires in COVID-19. The method was immunoSEQ multiplex PCR; TCRdb's version includes in-frame clones alone and lacks a portion of them. The sample includes 160,000 or so clones, approximately 82% of them seen just once. Sequencing used PBMCs or T cells enriched from blood (not recorded which). These receptors came from a man aged 55 to 70 who had recovered from COVID-19.

The chain carries TRBV19 and TRBJ1-5; 9 bases fit TRBD1. V lost 3 bases to trimming and J lost 12 bases; unmatched junction nucleotides: 6. Looked up from germline, CDR1 is LNHDA and CDR2 is SQIVND (reference sequence). The CDR3 runs 13 residues. As DNA, the CDR3 is TGTGCCAGTAGTATCTCCCCGGGACAGGGCCAGCATTTT. Translated, it gives CASSISPGQGQHF.

The rearrangement uses TRBV5-1 and TRBJ1-1; D is uncertain. The CDR3 contains 13 residues. Germline CDR1 and CDR2: SGHRS and YFSETQ. Trimming pared 0 bases from V and 7 bases from J, leaving 10 bases between. The CDR3: CASSLVSAGEAFF. CDR3 nucleotides: TGCGCCAGCAGCTTGGTATCGGCGGGTGAAGCTTTCTTT.

V gene TRBV30 combines with J gene TRBJ1-4, with 7 bases fitting TRBD1. This CDR3 is 14 amino acids long. Germline values: CDR1 GTSNPN, CDR2 SVGIG (reference sequence). J gave up 5 bases and V 2 bases, and 5 bases lay outside the gene matches. The CDR3, as DNA: TGTGCCTGGAGTCGGGGACAGCAAAATGAAAAACTGTTTTTT. Residues: CAWSRGQQNEKLFF.

This chain joins TRBV28 and TRBJ2-7; TRBD2 is a possible D gene (6 bases). The CDR3 runs 10 residues. CDR1 is MDHEN and CDR2 is SYDVKM in the germline V gene. Trimming cost V 5 bases and J 7 bases, with 6 bases left between them. CDR3 DNA sequence: TGTGCCAGCAGTCGGGGGGAGCAGTACTTC. Its protein product is CASSRGEQYF.

The chain combines TRBV6-4 with TRBJ1-2; 9 bases line up with TRBD1. Per the germline V gene, CDR1 is MRHNA and CDR2 is SNTAGT. This CDR3 is built from 15 residues. The V and J ends lost 6 bases and 3 bases, in that order; junction bases with no gene match: 8. DNA for the CDR3: TGTGCCAGCAGACCACGGGACAGGGATCACTATGGCTACACCTTC. It codes for CASRPRDRDHYGYTF.

The chain joins TRBV5-1 to TRBJ2-7; 9 bases agree with TRBD1. Trimming took 4 bases from V and 2 from J; bases not matched to a gene: 10. Germline V lookup: CDR1 SGHRS, CDR2 YFSETQ. This CDR3 comprises 16 residues. The CDR3 spells CASSLDGRDRAYEQYF. The CDR3, as DNA: TGCGCCAGCAGCCTAGACGGCCGGGACAGGGCCTACGAGCAGTACTTC.

The rearrangement uses TRBV2 and TRBJ2-5; 9 bases align to TRBD1. CDR3 size: 16 residues. J lost 2 bases, V lost 2 bases, and 6 bases had no gene match. CDR1 SNHLY and CDR2 FYNNEI come from the germline V gene. CDR3 nucleotides: TGTGCCAGCAGTGAAAACAGGGGGCGAGGACAAGAGACCCAGTACTTC. It specifies CASSENRGRGQETQYF.

The chain couples TRBV7-3 to TRBJ2-3; 7 bases are shared with TRBD2. Germline CDR1 reads SGHTA; CDR2 reads FQGTGA. J gave up 1 base and V 5 bases, and 9 bases lay outside the gene matches. The CDR3 contains 16 residues. The CDR3 bases are TGTGCCAGCAGCCCGAGAGGGGCGGGGGGCACAGATACGCAGTATTTT. Translation: CASSPRGAGGTDTQYF.

The chain carries TRBV5-1 and TRBJ2-3, with 7 positions matching TRBD1. The CDR3 extends over 13 amino acids. V was pared by 6 bases and J by 4 bases, with 5 bases of the junction left unmatched. Germline CDR1 reads SGHRS; CDR2 reads YFSETQ. The CDR3 spells CASNEQGPDTQYF. CDR3 nucleotide sequence: TGCGCCAGCAACGAACAGGGGCCAGATACGCAGTATTTT.